This TCR beta chain was captured in a study of OX40 agonist ivuxolimab in advanced cancers. Across the whole study: A mean age of around 66 years, range roughly 20 to 80, was recorded, and roughly 80% were male.

Method: immunoSEQ multiplex PCR; TCRdb's copy keeps in-frame clones and lacks some. There are roughly 60,000 clones in the sample; 86% occur only once, and roughly 4% lies in the top ten. In germline, CDR1 is MRHNA, CDR2 SNTAGT. Trimming stripped 5 bases from V and 1 base from J, with 17 bases between. The length of the CDR3 is 16 residues. The material sequenced was CD4+ or CD8+ T cells sorted from blood, taken in a trial of the OX40 agonist ivuxolimab. The J gene is TRBJ1-1, the V gene TRBV6-4; no reliable D call. The sequence was collected from an adult with an advanced solid tumor such as melanoma, head and neck, liver or kidney cancer. This chain's CDR3 is CASSYSSGLGNTEAFF. CDR3 nucleotides: TGTGCCAGCAGTTACAGTTCAGGTCTGGGGAACACTGAAGCTTTCTTT.